The source of this T cell receptor (beta chain) is a study of blood T cells in healthy people across ages. As to this clonotype: The antigen is not known.

Primed by a sample-barcoded 5' primer and a J-beta primer mix, a second PCR proceeded for 7 to 11 cycles. TCRdb reanalysed the 5' RACE reads using MiXCR and keeps one entry per CDR3 protein. Here the sample spans about 670,000 distinct CDR3 sequences, 40% to 45% being singletons. General study points: While age rose, TCR beta diversity per million T cells dropped in a roughly linear way. Shifts in expanded clonotypes may have been confounded by donor CMV status, which was unknown.

All donors came from Russia, were Caucasian and healthy, and spanned ages roughly 6 to 95. The amount of total RNA extracted per sample was at least 5.5 micrograms. The CDR3 totals 16 residues. The germline V gene encodes CDR1 KGHSH and CDR2 LQKENI. The sequencing input was blood. The TCR comes from a man aged 80 or over in good health. The chain combines TRBV18 with TRBJ2-5, with 7 bases that match TRBD1. The J call is doubtful: the DNA matches TRBJ2-7 better. The CDR3, as DNA: TGTGCCAGCTCACCCAGACAGGGTACAACCCAGGGCGAGCAGTACTTC. Its protein is CASSPRQGTTQGEQYF.